This T cell receptor delta chain was observed in a study of gammadelta T cells in human blood (dated by TCRdb to 2019 to 2021). The full study reports these points: According to the study, polyclonal expansion of innate gamma-delta T cells immediately after birth appeared to be driven by microbial exposure.

The library was made by RT-PCR. Sequencing relied on an Illumina MiSeq. With CATT, TCRdb called clones again from the public reads; duplicate DNA rows were later joined. The sample table lists 750 to 950 delta-chain clones, approximately 58% of them with a count of one. The ten largest account for 15% to 20% of the sample. From the cysteine through the phenylalanine, the CDR3 covers 21 amino acids. Of the read, only the CDR3 DNA is kept; its 63 bases are in frame from base 1. V trim: 4 bases; J trim: 6 bases; unmatched bases: 24. The germline V gene supplies CDR1 TSWWSYY and CDR2 QGS. This clone showed up just once. It lacks a known antigen. A far larger clone is off by one base, so a read error is likely.

The receptor chain draws on TRDV1 and TRDJ2, with 9 bases in between that match TRDD3. The specimen was non-Vgamma9Vdelta2 gamma-delta T cells from cord blood. The TCR sequence derives from a newborn. The CDR3 loop reads CALGAWDAIWGYAFLSAQLFF. DNA sequence: TGTGCTCTTGGGGCCTGGGACGCTATTTGGGGATACGCGTTTCTTTCAGCACAACTCTTCTTT.